This T cell receptor beta chain was obtained from a study of shared T cell receptors in the human thymus (dated by TCRdb to 2020 to 2022). Concerning the study at large: The study examined how self-reactive, shared T-cell receptor alpha chains are generated in the human thymus.

A note on this clone: What this receptor recognizes is not known. No per-base quality is available; no much larger clone lies one base away.

Reading from cysteine to phenylalanine, the CDR3 counts 15 amino acids. The DNA shown is the 45-base CDR3, in frame from base 1. The V end gives up 6 bases and the J end 6 bases, leaving 9 bases in the junction not matched to a gene. Sequences MNHEY (CDR1) and SVGAGI (CDR2) are obtained from the germline V gene. The library was generated by the immunoSEQ multiplex PCR assay. In its TCRdb copy, this immuneACCESS table keeps in-frame sequences only and misses some clones. Where compared with another copy, unresolved V genes explain less than half of these, and the others have no known cause. This sample lists a few hundred thousand clones; roughly 94% were detected once. Jointly, the top ten make up roughly 0.02% of the sample.

The rearrangement combines TRBV6-5 with TRBJ2-1; 9 bases in the junction line up with TRBD2. This TCR was recovered from a human donor. Source material: thymocytes. Read as DNA, the sequence is TGTGCCAGCAGCCGCCGGCGGGAGGGCCTCAATGAGCAGTTCTTC. Its protein product is CASSRRREGLNEQFF.